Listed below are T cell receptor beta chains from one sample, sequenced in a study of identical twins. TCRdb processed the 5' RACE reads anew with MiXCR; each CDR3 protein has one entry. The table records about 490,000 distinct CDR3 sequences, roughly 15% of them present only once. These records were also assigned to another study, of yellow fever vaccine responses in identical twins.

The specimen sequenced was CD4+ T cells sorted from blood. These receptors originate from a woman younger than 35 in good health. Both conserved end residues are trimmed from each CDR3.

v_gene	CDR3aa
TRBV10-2	ASSESGGGTCI
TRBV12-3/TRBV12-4	ASSLAAGLAGTDTQY
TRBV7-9	ASSDRDGGAF
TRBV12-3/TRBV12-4	ASTGQLNQPQH
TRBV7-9	ASSAGRGRGAPISTDTQY
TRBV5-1	ASSLSKTSGAFKADTQY
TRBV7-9	ASSLVLKDTDTQY
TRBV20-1	SAREGGNNEQF
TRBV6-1	ASRVAGALAKNIQY
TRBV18	ASSPPASQETQY
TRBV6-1	ASSEGRGAGEQY
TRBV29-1	SVPFLASTDTQY
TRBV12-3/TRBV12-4	ASRSSSGGRERVYEQY
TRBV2	ASSERREGNSPLH
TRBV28	ASSPPSGGPGELF
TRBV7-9	ASSLRHHYEQY
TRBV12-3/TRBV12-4	ASRRGAGPSSYEQY
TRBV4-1	ASSQIGEDTQY
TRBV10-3	AIRISTDTQY
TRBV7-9	ASSLVASNTEAF
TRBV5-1	ASTPFSGANVLT
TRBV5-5	ASSQGQGIQNIQY
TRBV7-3	ASSLNGGAASPQY
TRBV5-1	ASRGAGGYNEQF
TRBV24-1	ATSDRAGGPNTGELF
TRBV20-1	SASSGSGGAYEQY
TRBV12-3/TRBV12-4	ASRTPGLAGVGEQF
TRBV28	ASSSLGLYGYT
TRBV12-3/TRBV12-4	ASSFLSGHQETQY
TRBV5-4	ASSLVVSPGAEAF
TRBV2	ASSELVGVGPPQH
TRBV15	ATSRVGKEITDTQY
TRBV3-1	ASSRTTSGAYEQY
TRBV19	ASSLTPGLAANEQF
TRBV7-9	ASSLAGAKADTQY
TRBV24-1	ATSRPSGDHNEQF
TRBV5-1	ASSLEVGVGKNIQY
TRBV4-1	ASSPLLKTGELF
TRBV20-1	SARVLALSSYNEQF
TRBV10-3	AIGGGRTDTQY
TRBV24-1	ATSEASGSVEQY
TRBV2	ASRGGLGGPDTQY
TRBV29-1	SVVRGSYEQY
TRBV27	ASSFAGLPYNEQF
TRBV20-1	SASKGAPSYEQY